The 11 T cell receptor beta chains in this list originate from one sample, sequenced in a study of beta chain features in type 1 diabetes. The authors reverse transcribed all of the isolated RNA, so sequencing captured expressed TCRB transcripts. Data came from immunoSEQ multiplex PCR; TCRdb stores just in-frame clones and leaves some out. Counted here are around 500,000 clones, over 10% occurring once; the ten biggest clones make up 0.046%. The specimen sequenced was naive CD4+ T cells from blood. These TCRs come from a woman younger than 30 in good health.

The chain combines TRBV7-9 with TRBJ2-7; 9 positions agree with TRBD1. V shed 3 bases and J 5 bases; nucleotides not matched to a gene: 11. In germline, CDR1 is SEHNR, CDR2 FQNEAQ (reference sequence). The CDR3 covers 16 residues. The CDR3 DNA sequence: TGTGCCAGCAGCTTGGTCGTGGGACAGGGAATCCACGAGCAGTACTTC. Translation gives CASSLVVGQGIHEQYF.

The chain couples TRBV7-9 to TRBJ2-7, with D perhaps matching TRBD2 (5 bases). The CDR3 covers 12 residues. Trimming pared 5 bases from V and 5 bases from J, leaving 10 bases between. From germline, CDR1 is SEHNR and CDR2 FQNEAQ (reference sequence). The CDR3 DNA sequence: TGTGCCAGCAGCCGGGATTGGGACGAGCAGTACGTC. The encoded protein is CASSRDWDEQYV.

The table lists this clone with a few counts. The chain employs TRBV28 and TRBJ2-7; D gene ambiguous. Germline CDR1 is MDHEN and CDR2 is SYDVKM. V was trimmed by 8 bases and J by 5 bases, leaving 13 bases between them. There are 12 residues in the CDR3. CDR3 DNA: TGTGCCAGCGGGTCTCGGATGAACGAGCAGTACTTC. Translated, it gives CASGSRMNEQYF.

This clone was counted between two and nine times. The rearrangement uses TRBV18 and TRBJ1-5, with a tentative D call TRBD1 (5 bases). This CDR3 has 13 residues. The V gene lost 6 bases and the J gene lost 1 base, with 7 bases spanning the gap. The V gene's germline CDR1 is KGHSH and CDR2 LQKENI. The CDR3 loop is CASSEGSNQPQHF. The CDR3 DNA sequence: TGTGCCAGCTCGGAGGGGAGCAATCAGCCCCAGCATTTT.

In its sample, this clone was seen a few times. The chain is built from TRBV30 and TRBJ2-1; D might be TRBD2 (5 bases). Trimming stripped 1 base from V and 5 bases from J, with 15 bases between. The germline V gene encodes CDR1 GTSNPN and CDR2 SVGIG (reference sequence). The CDR3 loop spans 15 amino acids. In DNA, the CDR3 is TGTGCCTGGAGTGAGGTAGGACTCTCAAACAATGAGCAGTTCTTC. Translated: CAWSEVGLSNNEQFF.

This clone was observed a handful of times. The same CDR3 is also encoded by other DNA sequences in this sample. The genes are TRBV7-2 and TRBJ2-5, with D unresolved. Germline V gene sequence: CDR1 SGHTA, CDR2 FQGNSA. The CDR3 spans 13 residues. V dropped 1 base and J dropped 1 base, with 4 bases sitting between them. The CDR3 DNA reads TGTGCCAGCAGCTTAGGAGTCCAAGAGACCCAGTACTTC. Translating gives CASSLGVQETQYF. Drawing the rest from reference TRBV7-2 and TRBJ2-5, the complete variable domain is GAGVSQSPSNKVTEKGKDVELRCDPISGHTALYWYRQSLGQGLEFLIYFQGNSAPDKSGLPSDRFSAERTGGSVSTLTIQRTQQEDSAVYLCASSLGVQETQYFGPGTRLLVL.

This clone was recorded a few times. This chain's CDR3 is CASSAEGTQGDTQYF. CDR3 bases: TGTGCCAGCAGCGCGGAGGGGACCCAAGGGGATACGCAGTATTTT. V usage is TRBV9 and J usage is TRBJ2-3, with D maybe TRBD2 (6 bases). Looked up from germline, CDR1 is SGDLS and CDR2 is YYNGEE. V lost 3 bases, J lost 6 bases, and 17 bases lay in between. This CDR3 has 15 residues.

This clone occurred a few times. V usage is TRBV14 and J usage is TRBJ1-2; D remains unclear. Trimming cost V 1 base and J 8 bases, with 8 bases left between them. Germline assignment: CDR1 SGHDN and CDR2 FVKESK. CDR3 length: 12 amino acids. The CDR3, as DNA: TGTGCCAGCAGCCAAGTGGTAGAAGGCTACACCTTC. Translating gives CASSQVVEGYTF.

This clone was seen more than once but under ten times. Other nucleotide sequences in the sample specify the same CDR3. The V call is TRBV18, the J call TRBJ2-7; D possibly corresponds to TRBD1 (6 bases). Trimming took off 3 bases at V and 0 bases at J, with 9 bases between the two ends. Germline-derived CDR1 and CDR2 are KGHSH and LQKENI. The CDR3 contains 14 residues. The CDR3 sequence is CASSPDRSSYEQYF. The CDR3 DNA reads TGTGCCAGCTCACCGGACAGAAGCTCCTACGAGCAGTACTTC.

Only a few counts were recorded for this clone. The J gene is TRBJ2-7, the V gene TRBV9; TRBD1 or TRBD2 may be the D gene (5 bases each). CDR3 length: 12 amino acids. Germline V lookup: CDR1 SGDLS, CDR2 YYNGEE. Trimming stripped 7 bases from V and 0 bases from J, with 8 bases between. CDR3 in DNA: TGTGCCAGCGGGACCAGCTCCTACGAGCAGTACTTC. It codes for CASGTSSYEQYF. The complete variable domain, with remaining parts taken from reference TRBV9 and TRBJ2-7, reads DSGVTQTPKHLITATGQRVTLRCSPRSGDLSVYWYQQSLDQGLQFLIQYYNGEERAKGNILERFSAQQFPDLHSELNLSSLELGDSALYFCASGTSSYEQYFGPGTRLTVT.

The rearrangement uses TRBV27 and TRBJ1-1, with D unclear. The CDR3 has 15 residues. V was clipped by 2 bases and J by 3 bases, with 13 bases between them. CDR1 MNHEY and CDR2 SMNVEV come from the germline V gene (reference sequence). CDR3 region: CASSLRPFGDTEAFF. CDR3 DNA sequence: TGTGCCAGCAGTTTACGGCCTTTCGGTGACACTGAAGCTTTCTTT.